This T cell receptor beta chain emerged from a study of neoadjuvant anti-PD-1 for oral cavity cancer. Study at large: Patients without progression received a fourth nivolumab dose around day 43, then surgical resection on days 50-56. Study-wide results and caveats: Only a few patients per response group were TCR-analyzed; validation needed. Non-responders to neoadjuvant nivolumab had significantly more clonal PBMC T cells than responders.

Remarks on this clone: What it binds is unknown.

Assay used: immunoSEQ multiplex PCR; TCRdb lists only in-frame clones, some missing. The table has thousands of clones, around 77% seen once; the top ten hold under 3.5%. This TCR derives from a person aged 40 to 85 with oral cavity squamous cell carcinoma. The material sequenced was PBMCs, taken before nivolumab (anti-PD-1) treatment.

In nucleotides, the CDR3 is TGTGCCAGCAGCTCCCAGAGGGACGGCACAGATACGCAGTATTTT. Its protein product is CASSSQRDGTDTQYF. The rearrangement uses TRBV5-4 and TRBJ2-3; the D call may be TRBD1 or TRBD2 (5 bases each). The germline V and J ends were trimmed by 3 bases and 1 base, with 12 bases remaining between them. Germline V lookup: CDR1 SGHNT, CDR2 YYREEE (reference sequence). The CDR3 runs to 15 residues.